The rows below give T cell receptor beta chains drawn from one sample of a study of early T cells in non-severe SARS-CoV-2 infection. In TCRdb, the 5' RACE reads were re-called with MiXCR into one record per CDR3 protein. The profile covers 75,000 to 100,000 distinct CDR3 sequences, with around 15% appearing a single time and 0.5% to 0.75% taken by the ten largest. Sequencing was carried out using whole blood. The receptors shown here come from an adult who was a healthcare worker with PCR-confirmed SARS-CoV-2 infection or an uninfected control (not recorded which). Each CDR3 is given without its conserved first and last residue. The order of the fields is V gene, J gene, CDR3 protein.

V gene: TRBV3-1
J gene: TRBJ2-2
CDR3 protein: ASSQVARGQGKNTGELF

V gene: TRBV19
J gene: TRBJ1-2
CDR3 protein: ASSEQIANYGYT

V gene: TRBV4-1
J gene: TRBJ2-1
CDR3 protein: ASSQGGATYNEQF

V gene: TRBV3-1
J gene: TRBJ1-1
CDR3 protein: ASSQKTGNRAF

V gene: TRBV10-2
J gene: TRBJ1-5
CDR3 protein: ASTPLSNQPQH

V gene: TRBV20-1
J gene: TRBJ1-1
CDR3 protein: SARRGARTEAF

V gene: TRBV12-3/TRBV12-4
J gene: TRBJ1-6
CDR3 protein: ASTKQGMRNSPLH

V gene: TRBV5-1
J gene: TRBJ1-1
CDR3 protein: ASSSDSINTEAF

V gene: TRBV5-6
J gene: TRBJ1-2
CDR3 protein: ASSETGTRA

V gene: TRBV6-1
J gene: TRBJ2-1
CDR3 protein: ASSDGLFRQIYNEQF

V gene: TRBV11-2
J gene: TRBJ1-6
CDR3 protein: ASSFGTGNSPLH

V gene: TRBV20-1
J gene: TRBJ1-5
CDR3 protein: SARDQDLHQPQH

V gene: TRBV27
J gene: TRBJ2-3
CDR3 protein: ATSGVDTDTQY

V gene: TRBV29-1
J gene: TRBJ2-5
CDR3 protein: SVDGGRETQY

V gene: TRBV28
J gene: TRBJ1-6
CDR3 protein: ASSPGLHNSPLH

V gene: TRBV27
J gene: TRBJ1-2
CDR3 protein: ASGLRTGSGNGYT

V gene: TRBV7-8
J gene: TRBJ2-2
CDR3 protein: ASSLGSLAGYTGELF

V gene: TRBV14
J gene: TRBJ1-1
CDR3 protein: ASSEQSRGTEAF

V gene: TRBV11-2
J gene: TRBJ2-5
CDR3 protein: ASTPGGGRETQY

V gene: TRBV30
J gene: TRBJ1-5
CDR3 protein: AWSLGNGQPQH

V gene: TRBV18
J gene: TRBJ2-3
CDR3 protein: ASSRGQNTDTQY

V gene: TRBV12-3/TRBV12-4
J gene: TRBJ1-2
CDR3 protein: ASSPQGTGLSGT

V gene: TRBV15
J gene: TRBJ1-1
CDR3 protein: ATSRQTNTEAF

V gene: TRBV7-3
J gene: TRBJ1-1
CDR3 protein: ASSLKWGASTEAF

V gene: TRBV20-1
J gene: TRBJ1-2
CDR3 protein: SASNNYGYT

V gene: TRBV4-1
J gene: TRBJ2-3
CDR3 protein: ASRGTTSRQY

V gene: TRBV3-1
J gene: TRBJ1-1
CDR3 protein: ATRAGTGAVQAF

V gene: TRBV5-4
J gene: TRBJ1-4
CDR3 protein: ASSGRTGVNEKLF

V gene: TRBV29-1
J gene: TRBJ1-1
CDR3 protein: SVTIGAEAF

V gene: TRBV7-9
J gene: TRBJ1-1
CDR3 protein: ASSLAGASQRAF

V gene: TRBV4-2
J gene: TRBJ1-6
CDR3 protein: ASSDTQGIYNSPLH

V gene: TRBV19
J gene: TRBJ1-3
CDR3 protein: ASSIGETGNTIY

V gene: TRBV29-1
J gene: TRBJ2-4
CDR3 protein: SVGDRERDIQY

V gene: TRBV5-1
J gene: TRBJ2-3
CDR3 protein: ASRGTGDTQY

V gene: TRBV18
J gene: TRBJ1-1
CDR3 protein: ASSYRDRGMTEAF

V gene: TRBV3-1
J gene: TRBJ1-1
CDR3 protein: ASSQELGWTEAF

V gene: TRBV7-9
J gene: TRBJ2-2
CDR3 protein: ASSSGRNTGELF

V gene: TRBV6-1
J gene: TRBJ1-2
CDR3 protein: ASSEALGVGGGYGYT

V gene: TRBV11-2
J gene: TRBJ2-5
CDR3 protein: ASSLDLGQGTRETQY

V gene: TRBV11-2
J gene: TRBJ2-2
CDR3 protein: ASSLEGVHTGELF

V gene: TRBV4-1
J gene: TRBJ2-3
CDR3 protein: ASSQGQETTDTQY

V gene: TRBV6-1
J gene: TRBJ2-1
CDR3 protein: ASSGSGGNYNEQF

V gene: TRBV9
J gene: TRBJ1-1
CDR3 protein: ASSVLGEAVGPTEAF

V gene: TRBV9
J gene: TRBJ1-3
CDR3 protein: ASSVVGGEGNTIY

V gene: TRBV3-1
J gene: TRBJ1-1
CDR3 protein: ASSLRQGAWRTEAF

V gene: TRBV7-2
J gene: TRBJ2-2
CDR3 protein: ASSPRRDGGELF

V gene: TRBV5-1
J gene: TRBJ1-1
CDR3 protein: ASSFGASTNTEAF

V gene: TRBV20-1
J gene: TRBJ2-4
CDR3 protein: SARDRLDRVAKNIQY

V gene: TRBV24-1
J gene: TRBJ2-3
CDR3 protein: ATSDYSGGKTDTQY

V gene: TRBV20-1
J gene: TRBJ2-5
CDR3 protein: SASRHGGDQETQY

V gene: TRBV4-2
J gene: TRBJ2-3
CDR3 protein: ASSQRGGQGTDTQY

V gene: TRBV6-5
J gene: TRBJ2-2
CDR3 protein: ASRAGGARTGELF

V gene: TRBV25-1
J gene: TRBJ1-1
CDR3 protein: ASSEAGTEAF

V gene: TRBV19
J gene: TRBJ2-3
CDR3 protein: ANWRPGPSDCTDTQY

V gene: TRBV19
J gene: TRBJ1-4
CDR3 protein: ASSFVLDRGDEKLF

V gene: TRBV7-3
J gene: TRBJ1-1
CDR3 protein: ASSLLGVLNTEAF

V gene: TRBV19
J gene: TRBJ2-1
CDR3 protein: ASSGGLAGNNEQF

V gene: TRBV7-2
J gene: TRBJ2-3
CDR3 protein: ASSFSGSIGTDTQY